What follows are 23 T cell receptor beta chains derived from one specimen sequenced in a study of Graves' ophthalmopathy and Graves' hyperthyroidism. RNA transcripts were the source from which TCR beta CDR3 regions were amplified. First-round RT-PCR employed HTBI primers, with a second-round multiplex PCR after it. MiXCR was run by TCRdb on the multiplex PCR reads, yielding one entry per CDR3 protein. The sample includes 300,000 to 450,000 distinct CDR3 sequences, 17% of them seen just once. The sample taken for sequencing was peripheral blood. The source is an adult woman with stable Graves' hyperthyroidism.

In its sample, this clonotype was seen many times. The chain has TRBV28 and TRBJ1-2; a possible D gene is TRBD1 (5 bases). Trimming cost V 5 bases and J 1 base, with 20 bases left between them. In germline, CDR1 is MDHEN, CDR2 SYDVKM. The CDR3 runs 17 residues. In DNA form, the CDR3 reads TGTGCCAGCAGTCCGCCACTTTTGGGACGGCGTAACTATGGCTACACCTTC. The encoded protein is CASSPPLLGRRNYGYTF.

This clonotype was recorded many times. The chain carries TRBV10-3 and TRBJ2-4; D uncertain. CDR1 and CDR2 (germline): ENHRY, SYGVKD. This CDR3 region has 13 residues. The V gene lost 8 bases and the J gene lost 0 bases, with 8 bases spanning the gap. CDR3 bases: TGTGCCATCGGAGACGGAGCCAAAAACATTCAGTACTTC. Translation gives CAIGDGAKNIQYF.

There are many counts of this clonotype. The chain couples TRBV20-1 to TRBJ1-5, with 8 bases identical to TRBD1. The CDR3 has 14 residues. The trim removed 6 bases at V and 7 bases at J, leaving 11 bases unmatched. The germline V gene has CDR1 DFQATT and CDR2 SNEGSKA (reference sequence). The CDR3 DNA reads TGCAGTGCCCTTCGGACAGGGCCGGGACAGCCCCAGCATTTT. It specifies CSALRTGPGQPQHF.

This clonotype has ten or more counts. V gene TRBV9 combines with J gene TRBJ2-2; maybe TRBD2 (5 bases). CDR1 SGDLS and CDR2 YYNGEE come from the germline V gene. The CDR3 runs to 16 residues. The V end lost 0 bases, the J end lost 4 bases, and 13 bases lay between the germline ends. For the CDR3, the DNA is TGTGCCAGCAGCGTAGCCCCTGGGAGCGGCACCGGGGAGCTGTTTTTT. It yields the protein CASSVAPGSGTGELFF.

This clonotype was detected many times. This rearrangement joins TRBV12-3 or TRBV12-4 to TRBJ1-5; TRBD1 matches 7 bases. The CDR3 runs to 15 residues. Unmatched junction bases numbered 10, after V lost 7 bases and J lost 4 bases. CDR3 protein: CASTLDRVGNQPQHF. In DNA form, the CDR3 reads TGTGCCAGCACCCTAGACAGGGTTGGTAATCAGCCCCAGCATTTT.

This clonotype has a count of ten or more. V usage is TRBV28 and J usage is TRBJ1-2; D remains ambiguous. V shed 4 bases and J shed 4 bases, with 16 bases lying between them. The CDR3 has 15 amino acids. Germline loops: CDR1 MDHEN, CDR2 SYDVKM. As DNA, the CDR3 is TGTGCCAGCAGTTCGGGGTTTCTTTCTTCCTATGGCTACACCTTC. It is translated as CASSSGFLSSYGYTF.

The J gene is TRBJ2-7, the V gene TRBV18; no clear D gene. This CDR3 region has 13 residues. The germline V and J ends were trimmed by 2 bases and 3 bases, with 8 bases remaining between them. From germline, CDR1 is KGHSH and CDR2 LQKENI. The CDR3 spells CASSPITYYEQYF. The CDR3 DNA reads as TGTGCCAGCTCACCAATCACTTACTACGAGCAGTACTTC.

Many counts were recorded for this clonotype. The chain recombines TRBV6-5 with TRBJ2-5; D possibly corresponds to TRBD2 (6 bases). Trimming took off 5 bases at V and 5 bases at J, with 12 bases between the two ends. This CDR3 contains 13 residues. Germline assignment: CDR1 MNHEY and CDR2 SVGAGI. The CDR3 reads CASSPASAETQYF. Written as DNA, the CDR3 is TGTGCCAGCAGTCCTGCTAGCGCCGAGACCCAGTACTTC.

This clonotype was counted many times. The rearrangement uses TRBV7-2 and TRBJ2-7; D is possibly TRBD1 (6 bases). Germline V gene lookup returns CDR1 SGHTA and CDR2 FQGNSA. The CDR3 is 15 amino acids. Trimming took off 5 bases at V and 6 bases at J, with 20 bases between the two ends. CDR3 sequence reads: CASSPTEHRVSEQYF. CDR3 nucleotide sequence: TGTGCCAGCAGCCCAACCGAACACAGGGTCTCCGAGCAGTACTTC.

This clonotype was seen repeatedly, ten times or more. The chain links TRBV27 to TRBJ1-2; 9 bases match TRBD1. The germline V gene has CDR1 MNHEY and CDR2 SMNVEV (reference sequence). V shed 5 bases, J shed 3 bases, and the junction held 10 bases outside the gene matches. The CDR3 spans 16 residues. The CDR3 nucleotides read TGTGCCAGCAGTCAACAGGGGGCGCTTTCCGACTATGGCTACACCTTC. As protein: CASSQQGALSDYGYTF.

This clonotype was seen many times. The genes are TRBV7-2 and TRBJ2-5; the match to TRBD1 covers 8 bases. Trimming removed 4 bases from V and 5 bases from J; junction bases left unmatched: 3. Per germline, CDR1 SGHTA and CDR2 FQGNSA. This CDR3 spans 13 amino acids. In DNA, the CDR3 is TGTGCCAGCAGCTCGACAGGGGTCGAGACCCAGTACTTC. It is translated as CASSSTGVETQYF.

In the case of this clonotype: This could be a read error, since a much larger clone is one nucleotide away. This chain connects TRBV20-1 to TRBJ2-4, with no clear D. This CDR3 is 14 amino acids long. Per the germline V gene, CDR1 is DFQATT and CDR2 is SNEGSKA (reference sequence). This CDR3 is CSAPRPGAKTIQYF. Here the CDR3 DNA reads TGCAGTGCCCCGCGGCCCGGAGCCAAAACCATTCAGTACTTC.

This clonotype was recorded many times. This chain uses TRBV24-1 with TRBJ2-6; possibly TRBD1 for D (6 bases). Trimming left V 3 bases short and J 1 base short, with 12 bases between. The germline V gene has CDR1 KGHDR and CDR2 SFDVKD. The length of the CDR3 is 17 residues. CDR3 DNA: TGTGCCACCAGTGATACACAGGGCCCGTCTGGGGCCAACGTCCTGACTTTC. This translates into CATSDTQGPSGANVLTF.

In its sample, this clonotype was seen many times. The V gene is TRBV28, the J gene TRBJ1-5; perhaps TRBD1 as D (6 bases). V was clipped by 4 bases and J by 0 bases, with 19 bases between them. CDR1 and CDR2 from the germline V gene are MDHEN and SYDVKM. The CDR3 extends over 18 amino acids. The CDR3: CASSSGQTKISSNQPQHF. CDR3 in DNA: TGTGCCAGCAGTTCAGGACAGACGAAGATTTCTAGCAATCAGCCCCAGCATTTT.

This clonotype was seen ten or more times. The DNA for the CDR3 is TGTGCCAGCAGTTTTAAGGGGGGAAACACTGAAGCTTTCTTT. Its protein product is CASSFKGGNTEAFF. This sequence joins TRBV12-3 or TRBV12-4 and TRBJ1-1; TRBD1 is a possible D gene (6 bases). CDR3 length equals 14 residues. Trimming took 3 bases from V and 2 from J, leaving 10 bases between them.

This clonotype was seen ten or more times. This rearrangement joins TRBV28 to TRBJ2-7, with 8 bases matching TRBD1. With 6 bases clipped from V and 3 bases from J, the junction kept 7 bases outside the gene matches. This CDR3 is built from 14 residues. Germline-derived CDR1 and CDR2 are MDHEN and SYDVKM. CDR3 DNA: TGTGCCAGCAGCCAGTTTACAGGGGGCTACGAGCAGTACTTC. Its protein product is CASSQFTGGYEQYF. Full variable domain (outside the CDR3, taken from reference TRBV28 and TRBJ2-7): DVKVTQSSRYLVKRTGEKVFLECVQDMDHENMFWYRQDPGLGLRLIYFSYDVKMKEKGDIPEGYSVSREKKERFSLILESASTNQTSMYLCASSQFTGGYEQYFGPGTRLTVT.

In its sample, this clonotype was seen many times. The rearrangement joins TRBV28 to TRBJ1-2; D is possibly TRBD1 (5 bases). CDR1 and CDR2 (germline): MDHEN, SYDVKM. With 3 bases removed from V and 6 bases from J, the gap between germline ends came to 17 bases. The length of the CDR3 is 15 residues. The CDR3 reads CASSFRLRGRDGYTF. CDR3 nucleotide sequence: TGTGCCAGCAGTTTCAGACTCCGGGGCCGGGATGGCTACACCTTC.

This clonotype was seen many times. J is TRBJ1-2 and V is TRBV28, with 9 bases identical to TRBD1. CDR1 is MDHEN and CDR2 is SYDVKM in the germline V gene. The V and J ends lost 5 bases and 2 bases, in that order; junction bases with no gene match: 6. The CDR3 loop spans 15 amino acids. CDR3 region: CASSRTDRGNYGYTF. The DNA of the CDR3 is TGTGCCAGCAGTCGAACGGACAGGGGAAACTATGGCTACACCTTC.

This clonotype was detected once. A much larger clone differs by one base, so this may be a read error. V and J are TRBV6-5 and TRBJ2-7; no clear D gene. The CDR3 extends over 13 amino acids. Per germline, CDR1 MNHEY and CDR2 SVGAGI. The CDR3 nucleotides are TGTTCCAGCAATTCTGTCAGAACCTACGAGCAGTACTTC. It codes for CSSNSVRTYEQYF.

The chain joins TRBV6-1 to TRBJ1-5, with 7 positions matching TRBD1. V was clipped by 5 bases and J by 0 bases; unmatched bases: 10. The CDR3 has 17 amino acids. CDR1 MNHNS and CDR2 SASEGT come from the germline V gene. CDR3 nucleotide sequence: TGTGCCAGCAGTCCGCTATCCGGGACAGATAGCAATCAGCCCCAGCATTTT. This codes for CASSPLSGTDSNQPQHF.

This clonotype was observed at least ten times. The CDR3 bases are TGTGCCAGCACCGAGGTTGGGCTCAATGAGCAGTTCTTC. Translating gives CASTEVGLNEQFF. The chain has TRBV12-3 or TRBV12-4 and TRBJ2-1; no clear D gene. V lost 7 bases and J 6 bases, leaving 13 bases between the germline ends. This CDR3 has 13 amino acids.

Worth noting for this clonotype: A much larger clone differs from this one at a single base, so this may be a read error. The chain combines TRBV15 with TRBJ2-7; D possibly matches TRBD1 or TRBD2 (6 bases each). The germline V gene encodes CDR1 LNHNV and CDR2 YYDKDF (reference sequence). The CDR3 covers 14 residues. For the CDR3, the DNA is TGTGCCACCAACAGAGAACGGGGGCCCGTCGAGCAGTACTTC. It yields the protein CATNRERGPVEQYF.

This clonotype has only a few counts. The chain is built from TRBV5-1 and TRBJ1-5; the D gene is possibly TRBD1 (5 bases). The germline V gene has CDR1 SGHRS and CDR2 YFSETQ. This CDR3 comprises 15 residues. V was trimmed by 4 bases and J by 8 bases, leaving 19 bases between them. The CDR3 here is CASSLDGAQVEPQHF. The DNA of the CDR3 is TGCGCCAGCAGCCTGGACGGGGCCCAGGTTGAGCCCCAGCATTTT.